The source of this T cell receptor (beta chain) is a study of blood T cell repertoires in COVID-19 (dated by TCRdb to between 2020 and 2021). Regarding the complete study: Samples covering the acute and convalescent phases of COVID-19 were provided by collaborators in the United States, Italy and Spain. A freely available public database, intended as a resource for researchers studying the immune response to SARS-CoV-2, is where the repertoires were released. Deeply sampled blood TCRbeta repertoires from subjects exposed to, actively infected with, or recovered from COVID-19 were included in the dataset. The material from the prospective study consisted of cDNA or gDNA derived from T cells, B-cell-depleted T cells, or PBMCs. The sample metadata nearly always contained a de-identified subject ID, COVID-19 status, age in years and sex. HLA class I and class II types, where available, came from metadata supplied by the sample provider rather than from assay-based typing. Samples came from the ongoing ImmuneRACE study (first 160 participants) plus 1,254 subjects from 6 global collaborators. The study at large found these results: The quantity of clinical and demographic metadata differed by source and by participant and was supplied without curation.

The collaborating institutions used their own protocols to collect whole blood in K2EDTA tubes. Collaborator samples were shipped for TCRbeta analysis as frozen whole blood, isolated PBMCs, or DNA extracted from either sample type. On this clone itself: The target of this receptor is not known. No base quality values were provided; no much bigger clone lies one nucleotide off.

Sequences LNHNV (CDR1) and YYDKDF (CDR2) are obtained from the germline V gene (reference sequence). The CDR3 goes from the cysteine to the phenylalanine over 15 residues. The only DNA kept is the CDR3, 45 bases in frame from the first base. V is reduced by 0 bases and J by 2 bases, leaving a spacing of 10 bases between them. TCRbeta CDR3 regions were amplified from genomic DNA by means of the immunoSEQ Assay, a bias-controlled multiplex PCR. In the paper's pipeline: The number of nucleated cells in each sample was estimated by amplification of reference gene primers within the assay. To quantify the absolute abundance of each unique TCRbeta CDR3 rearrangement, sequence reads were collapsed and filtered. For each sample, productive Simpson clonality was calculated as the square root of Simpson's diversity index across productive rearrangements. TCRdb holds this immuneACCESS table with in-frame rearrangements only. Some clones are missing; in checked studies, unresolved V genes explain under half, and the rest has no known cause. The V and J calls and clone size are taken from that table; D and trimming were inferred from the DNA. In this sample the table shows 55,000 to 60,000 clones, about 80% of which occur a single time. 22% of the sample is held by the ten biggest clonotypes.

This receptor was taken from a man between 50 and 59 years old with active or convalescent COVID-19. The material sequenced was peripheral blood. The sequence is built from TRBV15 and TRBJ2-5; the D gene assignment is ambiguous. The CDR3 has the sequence CATSRDPQRQETQYF. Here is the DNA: TGTGCCACCAGCAGAGATCCACAGAGACAAGAGACCCAGTACTTC.